The 21 T cell receptor beta chains reported below all come from one sample, sequenced in a study of blood T cell repertoires in COVID-19. TCRdb's table, derived via immunoSEQ multiplex PCR, lists solely in-frame clones and lacks some. The repertoire holds 250,000 to 300,000 clones, with more than 80% as singletons. Sequencing was performed on peripheral blood. These TCRs come from a middle-aged woman with acute or convalescent COVID-19.

The chain combines TRBV10-3 with TRBJ1-1, with D perhaps matching TRBD1 (5 bases). The germline V gene has CDR1 ENHRY and CDR2 SYGVKD. The CDR3 consists of 14 residues. V lost 3 bases, J lost 3 bases, and 11 bases lay in between. The CDR3 nucleotides read TGTGCCATCAGTGAATCGGGGGGGGACACTGAAGCTTTCTTT. It encodes CAISESGGDTEAFF.

The chain employs TRBV19 and TRBJ1-2; D is possibly TRBD1 (6 bases). V shed 5 bases and J shed 5 bases, with 15 bases lying between them. Germline CDR1 and CDR2: LNHDA and SQIVND (reference sequence). The CDR3 spans 14 residues. CDR3 sequence: CASSEFDRSYGYTF. In nucleotides, the CDR3 is TGTGCCAGTAGTGAATTCGACAGGTCTTATGGCTACACCTTC.

This clone was observed a single time. J is TRBJ1-1 and V is TRBV5-1, with D maybe TRBD1 (6 bases). The CDR3 runs to 13 residues. Looked up from germline, CDR1 is SGHRS and CDR2 is YFSETQ. The V and J ends lost 1 base and 7 bases respectively, with 11 bases between them. CDR3 amino acids: CASSLPGAGEAFF. Written as DNA, the CDR3 is TGCGCCAGCAGCTTGCCAGGGGCCGGTGAAGCTTTCTTT.

V and J are TRBV5-1 and TRBJ1-1; 7 bases are shared with TRBD1. The germline gives CDR1 SGHRS, CDR2 YFSETQ. The CDR3 has 15 residues. Unmatched junction bases numbered 5, after V lost 3 bases and J lost 0 bases. Here the CDR3 DNA reads TGCGCCAGCAGCTGGGGACAGATCATGAACACTGAAGCTTTCTTT. Protein sequence: CASSWGQIMNTEAFF.

DNA of the CDR3: TGTGCCAGTAGTACCGGACAGGGGCAGGCCTATGGCTACACCTTC. This encodes CASSTGQGQAYGYTF. The chain links TRBV19 to TRBJ1-2; 9 positions agree with TRBD1. With 4 bases clipped from V and 4 bases from J, the junction kept 7 bases outside the gene matches. The CDR3 extends over 15 amino acids. Germline lookup yields CDR1 LNHDA and CDR2 SQIVND (reference sequence).

The chain is built from TRBV3-1 (or the pseudogene TRBV3-2) and TRBJ2-5; 7 bases agree with TRBD1. J gave up 6 bases and V 3 bases, and 7 bases lay outside the gene matches. CDR3 length: 14 residues. In germline, CDR1 is LGHDT, CDR2 YNNKEL (reference sequence). The CDR3: CASSQVRDRKTQYF. The CDR3 DNA is TGTGCCAGCAGCCAGGTCCGGGACAGAAAGACCCAGTACTTC.

The genes are TRBV5-1 and TRBJ2-4; possibly TRBD1 for D (5 bases). The germline V gene encodes CDR1 SGHRS and CDR2 YFSETQ. The length of the CDR3 is 13 residues. V dropped 4 bases and J dropped 6 bases, with 11 bases sitting between them. CDR3 in DNA: TGCGCCAGCAGCCTGGGTAGGGGAAACATTCAGTACTTC. This translates into CASSLGRGNIQYF.

This rearrangement joins TRBV25-1 to TRBJ1-2; 10 bases map to TRBD1. Trimming took 6 bases from V and 4 from J; bases not matched to a gene: 5. CDR1 is MGHDK and CDR2 is SYGVNS in the germline V gene. This CDR3 spans 14 amino acids. CDR3 bases: TGTGCCAGCAGCTCCGGGACAGGGGTCTATGGCTACACCTTC. Translated: CASSSGTGVYGYTF.

This clone came up a few times. V usage is TRBV5-4 and J usage is TRBJ2-1, with 7 bases matching TRBD1. Germline loops: CDR1 SGHNT, CDR2 YYREEE (reference sequence). The V segment lost 3 bases and the J segment 5 bases; nucleotides outside the gene matches: 5. The CDR3 consists of 14 residues. The CDR3 DNA is TGTGCCAGCAGCTCGGGACAGCGACACAATGAGCAGTTCTTC. As protein: CASSSGQRHNEQFF.

This clone has just one count. The chain has TRBV5-6 and TRBJ2-1; 13 positions match TRBD2. Germline V gives CDR1 SGHDT, CDR2 YYEEEE. The CDR3 runs to 13 residues. V dropped 6 bases and J dropped 9; count of bases not matched to a gene: 3. CDR3 sequence: CASTGLAGVEQFF. The CDR3 nucleotides read TGTGCCAGCACCGGACTAGCGGGGGTTGAGCAGTTCTTC.

V usage is TRBV12-5 and J usage is TRBJ2-1; 8 bases line up with TRBD2. V lost 0 bases and J lost 3; bases outside the gene matches: 10. The CDR3 totals 18 residues. Germline CDR1 LGHNT, CDR2 FRNRAP. For the CDR3, the DNA is TGTGCTAGTGGTTTGGTACCCTTGGGGCGGGGGGTCTACAATGAGCAGTTCTTC. This translates into CASGLVPLGRGVYNEQFF. Looking up the rest from reference TRBV12-5 and TRBJ2-1 gives the full variable domain: DARVTQTPRHKVTEMGQEVTMRCQPILGHNTVFWYRQTMMQGLELLAYFRNRAPLDDSGMPKDRFSAEMPDATLATLKIQPSEPRDSAVYFCASGLVPLGRGVYNEQFFGPGTRLTVL.

CDR3 DNA: TGTGCCAGCAGCTTGTATGGGCAGGAGACTAGCGGGGTCCTTTTTGGTACCCAGTACTTC. Its translation is CASSLYGQETSGVLFGTQYF. The V call is TRBV5-5, the J call TRBJ2-5; 11 bases are shared with TRBD2. The CDR3 runs 20 residues. Germline V gene lookup returns CDR1 SGHKS and CDR2 YYEKEE (reference sequence). The J segment lost 8 bases and the V segment lost 1 base, leaving 22 bases of the junction unmatched.

CDR3 nucleotides: TGTGCCAGCAGCACGGACAGGGGGTTCTACGAGCAGTACGTC. Residues: CASSTDRGFYEQYV. V usage is TRBV5-6 and J usage is TRBJ2-7, with 10 bases aligning to TRBD1. CDR3 length equals 14 residues. V lost 4 bases and J lost 3; bases outside the gene matches: 4. From germline, CDR1 is SGHDT and CDR2 YYEEEE.

Only one count was recorded for this clone. The chain joins TRBV6-2 or TRBV6-3 to TRBJ1-1; TRBD1 is a possible D gene (6 bases). Between the trimmed V and J ends, which lost 6 bases and 0 bases, there was a span of 8 bases. The CDR3 runs to 13 residues. Germline loops: CDR1 MNHEY, CDR2 SVGEGT. CDR3 amino acids: CASSRTVNTEAFF. The CDR3 DNA is TGTGCCAGCAGCCGGACAGTGAACACTGAAGCTTTCTTT.

The V call is TRBV6-5, the J call TRBJ1-2, with D possibly being TRBD1 (5 bases). Trimming pared 8 bases from V and 2 bases from J, leaving 9 bases between. Germline lookup yields CDR1 MNHEY and CDR2 SVGAGI. The CDR3 sequence is 12 residues long. CDR3 protein: CASRKGNYGYTF. The CDR3 DNA is TGTGCCAGCCGCAAGGGGAACTATGGCTACACCTTC.

This clone was recorded only once. V gene TRBV2 combines with J gene TRBJ1-2, with no clear D. Trimming shortened V by 3 bases and J by 5 bases, and 7 bases separated the two germline ends. Per the germline V gene, CDR1 is SNHLY and CDR2 is FYNNEI. There are 12 residues in the CDR3. The CDR3 here is CASSDPRYGYTF. CDR3 coding DNA: TGTGCCAGCAGTGACCCCCGGTATGGCTACACCTTC.

This clone was recorded once. The chain links TRBV4-2 to TRBJ2-3; 8 nucleotides line up with TRBD2. The CDR3 has 16 residues. V was clipped by 0 bases and J by 4 bases; unmatched bases: 6. Germline lookup yields CDR1 LGHNA and CDR2 YNFKEQ. DNA of the CDR3: TGTGCCAGCAGCCAAGATTTAACTAGCGGTCCAGATACGCAGTATTTT. Translating it yields CASSQDLTSGPDTQYF.

The CDR3 DNA is TGTGCCACCAGTGGGGCATCTAGCACAGATACGCAGTATTTT. This sequence encodes CATSGASSTDTQYF. The chain joins TRBV24-1 to TRBJ2-3, with no clear D. Germline CDR1 KGHDR, CDR2 SFDVKD. The germline V and J ends were trimmed by 5 bases and 0 bases, with 8 bases remaining between them. The CDR3 has 14 amino acids.

The V gene is TRBV10-3, the J gene TRBJ1-1; D is perhaps TRBD1 (6 bases). The CDR3 totals 14 residues. In germline, CDR1 is ENHRY, CDR2 SYGVKD. The germline V and J ends were trimmed by 4 bases and 1 base, with 10 bases remaining between them. The CDR3: CAISGTAGNTEAFF. In nucleotides, the CDR3 is TGTGCCATCAGTGGGACAGCCGGGAACACTGAAGCTTTCTTT.

The chain employs TRBV29-1 and TRBJ2-5, with TRBD1 matching 9 bases. The CDR3 extends over 14 amino acids. V lost 7 bases, J lost 0 bases, and 6 bases stayed unmatched. The germline CDR1 and CDR2 sequences are SQVTM and ANQGSEA. CDR3 bases: TGCAGCGGGAGGGACAGGGTCAACCAAGAGACCCAGTACTTC. Translated, it gives CSGRDRVNQETQYF. Complete variable domain (other parts from reference TRBV29-1 and TRBJ2-5): SAVISQKPSRDICQRGTSLTIQCQVDSQVTMMFWYRQQPGQSLTLIATANQGSEATYESGFVIDKFPISRPNLTFSTLTVSNMSPEDSSIYLCSGRDRVNQETQYFGPGTRLLVL.

The chain joins TRBV9 to TRBJ1-6, with a tentative D call TRBD1 (5 bases). Germline V CDR1 and CDR2: SGDLS, YYNGEE. The CDR3 spans 16 residues. V gave up 4 bases and J gave up 6 bases, with 17 bases separating them. CDR3 region: CASSPSLGTGNSPLHF. CDR3 coding DNA: TGTGCCAGCAGCCCCAGCCTAGGGACTGGTAATTCACCCCTCCACTTT.